The T cell receptor (beta chain) under discussion was sequenced for a study of technical replicates of blood from a handful of donors. Using immunoSEQ multiplex PCR, the repertoire was profiled, and TCRdb retains in-frame clones only, with some absent. The sample comprises roughly 76,000 clones, 86% of which are singletons, and approximately 5% rests with the top ten. Trimming cost V 6 bases and J 0 bases, with 15 bases left between them. From germline, CDR1 is MNHEY and CDR2 SVGAGI. The CDR3 totals 15 residues. This clone appeared a single time. Sequencing was carried out using PBMCs. This clonotype originated in a human donor in good health. Some clones in this sample may be carry-over from other donors' samples. The chain couples TRBV6-5 to TRBJ2-7, with a possible D match to TRBD1 (6 bases). The CDR3, as DNA: TGTGCCAGCAGCCGAGACAGGACGGCCTCCTACGAGCAGTACTTC. It yields the protein CASSRDRTASYEQYF.